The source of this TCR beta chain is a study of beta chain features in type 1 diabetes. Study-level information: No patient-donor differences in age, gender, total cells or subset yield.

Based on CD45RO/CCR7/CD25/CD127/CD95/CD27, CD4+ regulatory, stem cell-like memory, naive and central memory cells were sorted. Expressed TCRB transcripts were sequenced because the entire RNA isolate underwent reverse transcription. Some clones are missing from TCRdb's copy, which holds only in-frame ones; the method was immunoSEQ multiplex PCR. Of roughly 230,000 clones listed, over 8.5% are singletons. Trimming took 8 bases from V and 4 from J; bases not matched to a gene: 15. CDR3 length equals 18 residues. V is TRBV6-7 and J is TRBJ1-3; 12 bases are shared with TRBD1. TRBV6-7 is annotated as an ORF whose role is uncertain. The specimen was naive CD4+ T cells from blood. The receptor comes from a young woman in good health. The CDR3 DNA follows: TGTGCCAGCTCCTCGGGACAGGGGGCTCTTGAGCGAGGAAACACCATATATTTT. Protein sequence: CASSSGQGALERGNTIYF.